Given below is one T cell receptor (beta chain) in context. The antigen is undetermined. An end of the junction differs from the germline gene, which may be a read error. This record belongs to a study of vaccination and CD4 T cells after COVID-19. On the study more broadly: Recovered patients in the cohort numbered six men and four women, two of them Hispanic. Cultures serving as controls received a peptide pool (CEFX or HIV-1 Nef) or no peptide.

Cultured CD4+ T-cell DNA underwent Oncomine TCR Beta short-read sequencing. MiXCR, run by TCRdb on the PCR reads, gives a single entry per CDR3 protein. The sample lists 5,500 to 7,500 distinct CDR3 sequences, over 50% occurring once. As for treatment: approximately nine-day PBMC culture with coronavirus spike peptide pools or control peptides (ViraFEST assay). According to the study, CD4+ T cells from the unexposed donor were gathered ahead of the COVID-19 pandemic (2011-2018). First, ViraFEST expanded antigen-specific T cells with peptide pools, and next it sequenced the TCRs. The receptor's source is a human donor in good health. Sequenced sample: CD4+ T cells from blood, cultured in vitro.

The DNA for the CDR3 is TGCAGTGCCAGACCGCTCCTTGGGGAGAGAGAAAAATTGTTTTTT. Translated: CSARPLLGEREKLFF. The V gene is TRBV20-1, the J gene TRBJ1-4; D is uncertain. The CDR3 contains 15 residues. Looked up from germline, CDR1 is DFQATT and CDR2 is SNEGSKA (reference sequence).